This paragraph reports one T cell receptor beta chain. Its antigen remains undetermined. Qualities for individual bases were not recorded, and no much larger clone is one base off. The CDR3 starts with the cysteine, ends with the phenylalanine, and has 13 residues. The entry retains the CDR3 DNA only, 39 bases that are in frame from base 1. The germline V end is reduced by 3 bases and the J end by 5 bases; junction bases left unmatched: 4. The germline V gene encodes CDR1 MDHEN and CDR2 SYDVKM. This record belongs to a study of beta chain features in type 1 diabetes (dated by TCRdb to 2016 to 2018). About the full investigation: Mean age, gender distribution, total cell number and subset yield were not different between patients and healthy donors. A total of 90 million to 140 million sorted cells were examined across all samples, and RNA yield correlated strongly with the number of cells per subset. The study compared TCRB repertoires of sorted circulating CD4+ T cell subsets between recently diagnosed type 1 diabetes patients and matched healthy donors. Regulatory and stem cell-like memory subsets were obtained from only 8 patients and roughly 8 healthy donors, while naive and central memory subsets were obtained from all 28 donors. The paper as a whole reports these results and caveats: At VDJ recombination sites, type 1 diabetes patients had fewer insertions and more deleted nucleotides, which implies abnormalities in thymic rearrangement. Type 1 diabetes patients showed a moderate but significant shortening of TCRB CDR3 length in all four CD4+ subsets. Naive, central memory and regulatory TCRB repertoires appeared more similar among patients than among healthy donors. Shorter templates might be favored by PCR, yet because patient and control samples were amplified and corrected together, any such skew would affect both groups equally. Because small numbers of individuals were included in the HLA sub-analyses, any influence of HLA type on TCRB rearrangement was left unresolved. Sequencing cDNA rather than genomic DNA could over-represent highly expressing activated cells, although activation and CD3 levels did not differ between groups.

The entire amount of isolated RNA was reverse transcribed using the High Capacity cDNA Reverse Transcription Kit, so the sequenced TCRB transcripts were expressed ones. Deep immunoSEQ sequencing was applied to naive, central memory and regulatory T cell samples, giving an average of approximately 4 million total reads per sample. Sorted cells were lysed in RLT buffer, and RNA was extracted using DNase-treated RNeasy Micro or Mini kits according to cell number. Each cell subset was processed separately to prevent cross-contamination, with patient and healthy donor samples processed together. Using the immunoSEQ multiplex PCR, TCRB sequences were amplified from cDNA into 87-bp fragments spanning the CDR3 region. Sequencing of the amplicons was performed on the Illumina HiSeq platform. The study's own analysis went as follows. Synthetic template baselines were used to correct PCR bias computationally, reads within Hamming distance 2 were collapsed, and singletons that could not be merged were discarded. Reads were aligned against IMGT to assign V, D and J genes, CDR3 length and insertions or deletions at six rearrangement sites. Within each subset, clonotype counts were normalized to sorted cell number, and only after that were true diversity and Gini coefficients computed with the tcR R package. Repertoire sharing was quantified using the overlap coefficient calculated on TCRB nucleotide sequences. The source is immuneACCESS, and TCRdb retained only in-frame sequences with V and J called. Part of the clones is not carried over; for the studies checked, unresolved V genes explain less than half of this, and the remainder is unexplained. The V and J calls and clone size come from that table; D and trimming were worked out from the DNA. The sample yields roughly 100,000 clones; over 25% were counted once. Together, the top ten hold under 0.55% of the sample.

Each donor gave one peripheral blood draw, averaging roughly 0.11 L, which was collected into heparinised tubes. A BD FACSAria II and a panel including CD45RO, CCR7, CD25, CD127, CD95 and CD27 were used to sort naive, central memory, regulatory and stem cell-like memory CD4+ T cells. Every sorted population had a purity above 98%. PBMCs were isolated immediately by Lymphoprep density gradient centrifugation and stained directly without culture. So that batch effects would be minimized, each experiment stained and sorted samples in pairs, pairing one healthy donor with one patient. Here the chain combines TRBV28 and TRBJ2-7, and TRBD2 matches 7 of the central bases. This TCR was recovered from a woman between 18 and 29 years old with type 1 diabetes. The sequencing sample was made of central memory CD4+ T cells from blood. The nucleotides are TGTGCCAGCAGTTTTCTGGGGGGGAACGAGCAGTACTTC. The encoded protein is CASSFLGGNEQYF.